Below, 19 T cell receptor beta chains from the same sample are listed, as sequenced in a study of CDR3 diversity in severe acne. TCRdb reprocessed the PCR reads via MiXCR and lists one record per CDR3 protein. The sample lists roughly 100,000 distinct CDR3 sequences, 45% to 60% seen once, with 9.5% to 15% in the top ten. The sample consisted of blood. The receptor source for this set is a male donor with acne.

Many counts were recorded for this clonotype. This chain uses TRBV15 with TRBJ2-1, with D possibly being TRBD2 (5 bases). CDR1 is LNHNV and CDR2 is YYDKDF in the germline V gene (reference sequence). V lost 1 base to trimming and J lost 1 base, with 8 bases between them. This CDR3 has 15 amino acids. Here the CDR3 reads CATSRGEISYNEQFF. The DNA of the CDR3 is TGTGCCACCAGCAGAGGGGAGATTTCCTACAATGAGCAGTTCTTC.

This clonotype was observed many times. The CDR3 DNA reads as TGTGCCAGCAGCTTAGGCCCCAATGGCGAGCAGTACGTC. It is translated as CASSLGPNGEQYV. The rearrangement links TRBV11-3 to TRBJ2-7, with D unresolved. Looked up from germline, CDR1 is SGHNT and CDR2 is YENEEA. CDR3 size: 13 residues. V was cut by 1 base and J by 6 bases, with 10 bases left in between.

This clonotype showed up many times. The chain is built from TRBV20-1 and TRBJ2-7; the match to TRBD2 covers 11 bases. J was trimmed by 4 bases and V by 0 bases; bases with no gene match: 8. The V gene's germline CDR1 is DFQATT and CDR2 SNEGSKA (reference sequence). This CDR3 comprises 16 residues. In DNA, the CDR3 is TGCAGTGCTAGAGATGTAACTAGCGGGAGAATATACGAGCAGTACTTC. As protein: CSARDVTSGRIYEQYF.

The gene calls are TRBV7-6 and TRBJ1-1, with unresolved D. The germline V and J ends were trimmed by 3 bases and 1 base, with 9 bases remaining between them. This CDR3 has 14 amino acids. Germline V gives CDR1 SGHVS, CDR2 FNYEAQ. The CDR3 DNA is TGTGCCAGCAGCTTGCACAGCTGGAACACTGAAGCTTTCTTT. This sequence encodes CASSLHSWNTEAFF. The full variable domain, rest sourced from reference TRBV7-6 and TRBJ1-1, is GAGVSQSPRYKVTKRGQDVALRCDPISGHVSLYWYRQALGQGPEFLTYFNYEAQQDKSGLPNDRFSAERPEGSISTLTIQRTEQRDSAMYRCASSLHSWNTEAFFGQGTRLTVV.

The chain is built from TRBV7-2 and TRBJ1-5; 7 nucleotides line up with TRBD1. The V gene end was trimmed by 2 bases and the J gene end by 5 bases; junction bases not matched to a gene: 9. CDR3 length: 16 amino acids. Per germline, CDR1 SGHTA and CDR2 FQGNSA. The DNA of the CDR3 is TGTGCCAGCAGCTTAAGTGACAGGGACGGATATCAGCCCCAGCATTTT. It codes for CASSLSDRDGYQPQHF.

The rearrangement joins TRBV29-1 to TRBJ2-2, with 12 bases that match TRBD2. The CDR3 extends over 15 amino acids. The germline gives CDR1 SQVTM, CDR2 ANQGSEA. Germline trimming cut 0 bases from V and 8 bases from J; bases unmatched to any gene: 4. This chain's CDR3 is CSVEETSGSPGELFF. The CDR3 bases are TGCAGCGTTGAAGAGACTAGCGGGAGTCCGGGGGAGCTGTTTTTT.

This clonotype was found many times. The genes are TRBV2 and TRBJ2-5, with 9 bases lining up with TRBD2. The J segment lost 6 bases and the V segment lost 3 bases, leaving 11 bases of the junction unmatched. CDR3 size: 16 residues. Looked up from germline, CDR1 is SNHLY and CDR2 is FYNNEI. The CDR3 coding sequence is TGTGCCAGCAGTGAGGACAATGCGGGAGGGCCACAGACCCAGTACTTC. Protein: CASSEDNAGGPQTQYF.

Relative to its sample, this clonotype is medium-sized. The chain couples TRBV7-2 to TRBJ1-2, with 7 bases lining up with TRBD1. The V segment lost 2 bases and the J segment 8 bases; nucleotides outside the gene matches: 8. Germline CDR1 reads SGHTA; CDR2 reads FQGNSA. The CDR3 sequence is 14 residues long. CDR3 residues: CASSLWGRGGGYTF. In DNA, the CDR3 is TGTGCCAGCAGCTTATGGGGCAGGGGGGGAGGCTACACCTTC.

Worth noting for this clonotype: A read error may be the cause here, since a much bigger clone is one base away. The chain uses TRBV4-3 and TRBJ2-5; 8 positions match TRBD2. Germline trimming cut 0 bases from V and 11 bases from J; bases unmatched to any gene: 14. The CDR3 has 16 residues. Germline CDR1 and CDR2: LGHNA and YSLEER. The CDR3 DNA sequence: TGCGCCAGCAGCCAAGATAGCGGGACCTCCTACAATGAGCAGTACTTC. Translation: CASSQDSGTSYNEQYF.

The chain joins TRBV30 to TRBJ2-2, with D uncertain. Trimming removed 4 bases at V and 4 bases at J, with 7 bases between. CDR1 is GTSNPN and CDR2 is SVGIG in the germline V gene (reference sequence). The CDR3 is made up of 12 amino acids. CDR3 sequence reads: CAWIGITGELFF. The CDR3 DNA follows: TGTGCCTGGATCGGAATCACCGGGGAGCTGTTTTTT.

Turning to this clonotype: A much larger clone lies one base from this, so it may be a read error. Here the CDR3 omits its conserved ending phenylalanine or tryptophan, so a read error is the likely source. CDR3 sequence: CASSRGAADTQYL. Here the CDR3 DNA reads TGTGCCAGTAGTAGGGGGGCGGCAGATACGCAGTATCTT. The V and J genes are TRBV19 and TRBJ2-3; D is tentatively TRBD1 or TRBD2 (6 bases each). The CDR3 extends over 13 amino acids. CDR1 is LNHDA and CDR2 is SQIVND in the germline V gene (reference sequence). Deletions cut 4 bases from V and 4 bases from J, with 9 bases between.

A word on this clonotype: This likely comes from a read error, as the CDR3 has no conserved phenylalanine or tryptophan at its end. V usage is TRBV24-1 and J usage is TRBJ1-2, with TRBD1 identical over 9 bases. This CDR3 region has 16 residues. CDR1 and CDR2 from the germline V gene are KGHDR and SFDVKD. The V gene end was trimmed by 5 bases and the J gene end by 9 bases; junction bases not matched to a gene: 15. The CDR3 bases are TGTGCCACCAGTGGCGTGGCTCCGGGACAGGGATATCGCTACACCCTC. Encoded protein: CATSGVAPGQGYRYTL.

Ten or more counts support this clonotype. DNA for the CDR3: TGTGCCAGCAGTGAGGGACAGGGGGCAGATACGCAGTATTTT. It translates to CASSEGQGADTQYF. The rearrangement joins TRBV6-4 to TRBJ2-3; TRBD1 agrees at 11 bases. This CDR3 has 14 residues. With V trimmed by 3 bases and J by 4 bases, 0 bases remained unmatched. CDR1 is MRHNA and CDR2 is SNTAGT in the germline V gene.

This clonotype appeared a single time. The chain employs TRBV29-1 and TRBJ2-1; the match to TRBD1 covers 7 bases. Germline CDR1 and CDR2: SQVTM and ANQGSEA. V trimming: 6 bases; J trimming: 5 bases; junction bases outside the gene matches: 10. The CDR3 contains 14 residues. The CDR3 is CSVSGRGLNNEQFF. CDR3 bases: TGCAGCGTATCCGGAAGGGGGCTCAACAATGAGCAGTTCTTC.

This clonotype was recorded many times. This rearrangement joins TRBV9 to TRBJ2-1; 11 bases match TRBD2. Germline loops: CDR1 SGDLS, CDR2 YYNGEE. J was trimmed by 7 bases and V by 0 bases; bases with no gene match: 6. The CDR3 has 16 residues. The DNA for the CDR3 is TGTGCCAGCAGCGTAGGGGGGTCTAGCGGGGGGAATGAGCAGTTCTTC. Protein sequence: CASSVGGSSGGNEQFF. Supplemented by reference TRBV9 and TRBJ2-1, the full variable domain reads DSGVTQTPKHLITATGQRVTLRCSPRSGDLSVYWYQQSLDQGLQFLIQYYNGEERAKGNILERFSAQQFPDLHSELNLSSLELGDSALYFCASSVGGSSGGNEQFFGPGTRLTVL.

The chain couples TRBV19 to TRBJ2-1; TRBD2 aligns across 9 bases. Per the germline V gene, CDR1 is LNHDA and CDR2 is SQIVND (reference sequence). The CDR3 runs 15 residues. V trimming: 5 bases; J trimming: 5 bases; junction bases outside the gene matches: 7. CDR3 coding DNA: TGTGCCAGTAGTCTCGGACTAGCGCGAGACAATGAGCAGTTCTTC. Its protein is CASSLGLARDNEQFF.

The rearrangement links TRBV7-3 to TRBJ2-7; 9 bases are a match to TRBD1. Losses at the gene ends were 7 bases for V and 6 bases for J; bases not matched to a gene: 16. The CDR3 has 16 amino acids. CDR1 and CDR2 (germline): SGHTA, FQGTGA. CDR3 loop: CASTTPRGQGRREQYF. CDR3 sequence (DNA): TGTGCCAGCACGACGCCAAGGGGACAGGGCCGGCGCGAGCAGTACTTC.

The CDR3 protein is CASSLYQRNTEAFF. CDR3 nucleotides: TGTGCCAGCAGCTTATATCAGAGGAACACTGAAGCTTTCTTT. The chain has TRBV2 and TRBJ1-1; D is undetermined. V lost 6 bases and J lost 1, with 12 bases in between. Germline CDR1 is SNHLY and CDR2 is FYNNEI. The CDR3 consists of 14 residues.

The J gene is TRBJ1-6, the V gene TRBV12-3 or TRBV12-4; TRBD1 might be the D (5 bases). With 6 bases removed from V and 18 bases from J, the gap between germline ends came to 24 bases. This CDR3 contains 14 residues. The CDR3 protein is CASSQLQVAKRDHF. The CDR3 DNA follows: TGTGCCAGCAGCCAATTACAGGTAGCCAAACGTGACCACTTT.